This TCR beta chain derives from a study of regulatory T cells in long-lasting Graves disease. V trimming: 4 bases; J trimming: 5 bases; junction bases outside the gene matches: 7. The CDR3 contains 13 residues. CDR1 is DFQATT, CDR2 SNEGSKA, per germline (reference sequence). For TCR beta, libraries came from iRepertoire HTBI primers and Arm-PCR of CDR3 regions. TCRdb re-derived calls from the multiplex PCR reads in MiXCR, one entry per CDR3 protein. Here the sample spans hundreds of thousands of distinct CDR3 sequences, around 15% being singletons. This clonotype has a count of ten or more. Time point here: newly diagnosed GD, antithyroid drugs for less than 3 months. Preparation of the TCR library used RNA extracted from PBMCs. This sample also belongs to another study, concerning T cells in Graves' hyperthyroidism and ophthalmopathy. That study reports: Those patients with uncontrolled infection, other autoimmune disease, pregnancy or lactation were excluded. A median around 5.9 months before onset, the model predicted ophthalmopathy.

The specimen was peripheral blood mononuclear cells (PBMCs), collected at new diagnosis, from a patient treated with antithyroid drugs. This sequence was found in a man between 18 and 35 years old with Graves disease. V usage is TRBV20-1 and J usage is TRBJ2-5, with 7 bases identical to TRBD1. CDR3 protein: CSATDRDRETQYF. The CDR3 DNA reads TGCAGTGCTACCGACAGGGACCGCGAGACCCAGTACTTC.